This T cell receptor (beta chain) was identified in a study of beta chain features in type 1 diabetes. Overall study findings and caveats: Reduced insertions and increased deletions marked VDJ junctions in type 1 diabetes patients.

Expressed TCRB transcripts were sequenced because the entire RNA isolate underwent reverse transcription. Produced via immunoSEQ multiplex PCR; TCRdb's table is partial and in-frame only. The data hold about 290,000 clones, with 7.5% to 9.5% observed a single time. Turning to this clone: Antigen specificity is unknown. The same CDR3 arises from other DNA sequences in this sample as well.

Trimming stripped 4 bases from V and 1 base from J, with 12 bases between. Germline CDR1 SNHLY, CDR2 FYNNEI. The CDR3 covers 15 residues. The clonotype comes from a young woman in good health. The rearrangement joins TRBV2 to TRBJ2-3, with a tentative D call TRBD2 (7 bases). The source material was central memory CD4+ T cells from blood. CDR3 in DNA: TGTGCCAGCAGTGGGCGCGGGGGCGGCACAGATACGCAGTATTTT. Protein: CASSGRGGGTDTQYF.